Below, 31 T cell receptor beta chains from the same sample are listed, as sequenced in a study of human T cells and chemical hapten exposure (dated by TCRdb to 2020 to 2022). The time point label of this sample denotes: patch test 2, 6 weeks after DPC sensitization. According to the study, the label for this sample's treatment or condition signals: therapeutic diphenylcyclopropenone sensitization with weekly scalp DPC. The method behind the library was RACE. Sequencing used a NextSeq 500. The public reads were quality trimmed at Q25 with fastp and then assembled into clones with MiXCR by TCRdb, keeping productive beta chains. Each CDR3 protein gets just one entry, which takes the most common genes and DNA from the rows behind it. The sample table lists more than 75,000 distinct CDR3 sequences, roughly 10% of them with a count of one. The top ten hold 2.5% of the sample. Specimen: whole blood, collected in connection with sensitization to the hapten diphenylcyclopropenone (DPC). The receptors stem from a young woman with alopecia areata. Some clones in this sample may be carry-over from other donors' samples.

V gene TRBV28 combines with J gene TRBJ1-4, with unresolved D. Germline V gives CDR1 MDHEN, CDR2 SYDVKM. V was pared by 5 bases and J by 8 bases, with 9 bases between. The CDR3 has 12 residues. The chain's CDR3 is CASSRRREKLFF. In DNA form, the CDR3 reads TGTGCCAGCAGTCGCCGTAGGGAAAAACTGTTTTTT.

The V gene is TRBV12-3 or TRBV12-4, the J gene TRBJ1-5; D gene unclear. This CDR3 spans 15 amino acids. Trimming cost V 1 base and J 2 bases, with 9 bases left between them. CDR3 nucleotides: TGTGCCAGCAGTTTAGGGCATATGGGCAATCAGCCCCAGCATTTT. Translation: CASSLGHMGNQPQHF.

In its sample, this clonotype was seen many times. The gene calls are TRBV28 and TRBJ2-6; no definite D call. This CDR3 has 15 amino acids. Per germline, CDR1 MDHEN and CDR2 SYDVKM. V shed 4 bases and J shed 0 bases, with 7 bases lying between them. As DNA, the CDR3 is TGTGCCAGCAGTTCAACTCACTCTGGGGCCAACGTCCTGACTTTC. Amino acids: CASSSTHSGANVLTF.

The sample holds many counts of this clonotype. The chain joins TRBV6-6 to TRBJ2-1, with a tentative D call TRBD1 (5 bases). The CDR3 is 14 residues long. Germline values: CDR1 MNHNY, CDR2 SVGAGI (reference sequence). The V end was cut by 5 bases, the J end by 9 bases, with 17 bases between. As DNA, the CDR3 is TGTGCCAGCAGTCCCCCAGGGATTAACGGTGAGCAGTTCTTC. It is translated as CASSPPGINGEQFF.

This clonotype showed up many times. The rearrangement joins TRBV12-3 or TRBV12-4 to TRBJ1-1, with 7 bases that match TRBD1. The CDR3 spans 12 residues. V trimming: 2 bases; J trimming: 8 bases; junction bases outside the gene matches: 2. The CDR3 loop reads CASSLRTGEAFF. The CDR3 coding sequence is TGTGCCAGCAGTTTAAGGACAGGCGAAGCTTTCTTT.

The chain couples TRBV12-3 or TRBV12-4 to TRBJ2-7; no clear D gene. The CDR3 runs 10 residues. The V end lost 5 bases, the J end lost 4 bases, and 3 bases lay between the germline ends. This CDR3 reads CASSKYEQYF. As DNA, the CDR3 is TGTGCCAGCAGTAAGTACGAGCAGTACTTC.

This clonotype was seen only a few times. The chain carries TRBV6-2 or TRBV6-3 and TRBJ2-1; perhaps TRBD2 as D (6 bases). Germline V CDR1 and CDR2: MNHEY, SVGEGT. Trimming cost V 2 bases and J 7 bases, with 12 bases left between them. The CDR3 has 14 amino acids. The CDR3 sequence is CASSYGGADNEQFF. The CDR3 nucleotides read TGTGCCAGCAGTTACGGCGGGGCGGATAATGAGCAGTTCTTC.

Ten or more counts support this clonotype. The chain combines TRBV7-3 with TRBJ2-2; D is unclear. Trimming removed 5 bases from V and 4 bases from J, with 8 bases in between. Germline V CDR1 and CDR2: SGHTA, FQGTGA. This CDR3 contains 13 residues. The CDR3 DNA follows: TGTGCCAGCAGCCCGCATCCCACCGGGGAGCTGTTTTTT. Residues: CASSPHPTGELFF.

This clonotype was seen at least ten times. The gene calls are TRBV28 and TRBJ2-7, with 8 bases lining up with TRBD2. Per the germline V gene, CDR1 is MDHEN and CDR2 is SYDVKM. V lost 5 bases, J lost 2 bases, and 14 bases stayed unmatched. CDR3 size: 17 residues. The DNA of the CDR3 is TGTGCCAGCAGTCCCGTTGTGGGACTAGACAATGCCTACGAGCAGTACTTC. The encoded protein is CASSPVVGLDNAYEQYF.

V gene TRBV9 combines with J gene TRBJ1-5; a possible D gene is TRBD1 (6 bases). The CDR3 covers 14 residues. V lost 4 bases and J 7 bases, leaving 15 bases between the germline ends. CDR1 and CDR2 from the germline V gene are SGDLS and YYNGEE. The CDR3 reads CASSLTGYGQPQHF. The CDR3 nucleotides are TGTGCCAGCAGCTTAACAGGGTATGGACAGCCCCAGCATTTT.

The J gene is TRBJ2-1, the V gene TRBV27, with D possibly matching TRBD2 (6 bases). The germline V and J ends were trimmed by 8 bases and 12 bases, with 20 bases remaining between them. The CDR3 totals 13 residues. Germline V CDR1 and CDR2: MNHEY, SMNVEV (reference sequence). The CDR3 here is CASGLYKGGGQFF. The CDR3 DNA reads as TGTGCCAGCGGCCTTTATAAGGGAGGTGGGCAGTTCTTC.

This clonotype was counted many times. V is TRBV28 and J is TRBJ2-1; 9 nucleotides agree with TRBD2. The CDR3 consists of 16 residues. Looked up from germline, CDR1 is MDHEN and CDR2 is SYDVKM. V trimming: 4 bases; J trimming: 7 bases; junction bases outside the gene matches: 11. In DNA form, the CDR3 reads TGTGCCAGCAGTTCCCCCGGGGTAGCGGGAGCGAATGAGCAGTTCTTC. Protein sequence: CASSSPGVAGANEQFF.

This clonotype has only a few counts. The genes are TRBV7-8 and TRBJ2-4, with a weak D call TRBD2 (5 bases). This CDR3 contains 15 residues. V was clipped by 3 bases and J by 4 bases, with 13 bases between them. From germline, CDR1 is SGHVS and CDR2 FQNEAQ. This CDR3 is CASSLDGIAKNIQYF. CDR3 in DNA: TGTGCCAGCAGCTTGGACGGGATTGCTAAAAACATTCAGTACTTC.

For the CDR3, the DNA is TGTGCCAGCACTAGGGGTTCCCGGGACTATGGCTACACCTTC. The encoded protein is CASTRGSRDYGYTF. V and J are TRBV28 and TRBJ1-2; D perhaps matches TRBD1 (5 bases). Trimming removed 7 bases at V and 3 bases at J, with 15 bases between. The length of the CDR3 is 14 residues. Germline lookup yields CDR1 MDHEN and CDR2 SYDVKM.

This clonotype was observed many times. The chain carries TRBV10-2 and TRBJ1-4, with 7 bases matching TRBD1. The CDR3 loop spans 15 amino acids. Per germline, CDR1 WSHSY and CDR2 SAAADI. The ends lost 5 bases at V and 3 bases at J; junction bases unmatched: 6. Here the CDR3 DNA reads TGCGCCAGCAGTAAAGGGACAGTGGCTAATGAAAAACTGTTTTTT. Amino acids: CASSKGTVANEKLFF.

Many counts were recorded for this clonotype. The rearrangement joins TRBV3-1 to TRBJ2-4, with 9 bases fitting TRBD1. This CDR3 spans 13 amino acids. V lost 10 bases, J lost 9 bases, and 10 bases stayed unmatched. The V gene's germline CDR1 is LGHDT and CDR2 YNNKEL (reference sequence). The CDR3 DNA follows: TGTGCCACCGGGGTTACAGGGGGCGGCATTCAGTACTTC. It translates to CATGVTGGGIQYF. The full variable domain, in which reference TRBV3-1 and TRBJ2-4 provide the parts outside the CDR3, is DTAVSQTPKYLVTQMGNDKSIKCEQNLGHDTMYWYKQDSKKFLKIMFSYNNKELIINETVPNRFSPKSPDKAHLNLHINSLELGDSAVYFCATGVTGGGIQYFGAGTRLSVL.

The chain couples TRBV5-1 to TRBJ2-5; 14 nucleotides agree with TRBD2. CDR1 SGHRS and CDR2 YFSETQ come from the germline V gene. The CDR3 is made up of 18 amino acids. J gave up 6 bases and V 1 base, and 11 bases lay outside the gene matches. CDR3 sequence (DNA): TGCGCCAGCAGCTTGTTACCTGGACTAGCGGGGGGTCGAAAGACCCAGTACTTC. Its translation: CASSLLPGLAGGRKTQYF.

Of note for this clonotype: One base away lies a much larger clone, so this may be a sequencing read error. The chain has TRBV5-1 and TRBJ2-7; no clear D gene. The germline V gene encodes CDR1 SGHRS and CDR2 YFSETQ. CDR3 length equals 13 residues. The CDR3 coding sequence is TGCGCCAGCAGCTTGTTGGGCAACTACGAGCAGTGCTTC. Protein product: CASSLLGNYEQCF.

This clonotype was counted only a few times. The CDR3 sequence: CASRVGSTEAFF. Written as DNA, the CDR3 is TGTGCCAGCAGGGTGGGGTCCACTGAAGCTTTCTTT. This rearrangement joins TRBV28 to TRBJ1-1, with D unclear. CDR3 length: 12 amino acids. V dropped 6 bases and J dropped 4 bases, with 9 bases sitting between them. The germline gives CDR1 MDHEN, CDR2 SYDVKM. The entire variable domain, with the rest obtained from reference TRBV28 and TRBJ1-1, is as follows: DVKVTQSSRYLVKRTGEKVFLECVQDMDHENMFWYRQDPGLGLRLIYFSYDVKMKEKGDIPEGYSVSREKKERFSLILESASTNQTSMYLCASRVGSTEAFFGQGTRLTVV.

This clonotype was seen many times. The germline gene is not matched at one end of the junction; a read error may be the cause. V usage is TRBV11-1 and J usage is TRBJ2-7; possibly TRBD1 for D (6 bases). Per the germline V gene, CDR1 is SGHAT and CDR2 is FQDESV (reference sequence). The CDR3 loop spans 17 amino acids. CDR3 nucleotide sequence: TGTGCCAGCAGCCCAGGAGTGGGGCAGGGGCCTACCTACGAGCAGTGCTTC. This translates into CASSPGVGQGPTYEQCF. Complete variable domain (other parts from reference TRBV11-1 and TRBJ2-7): EAEVAQSPRYKITEKSQAVAFWCDPISGHATLYWYRQILGQGPELLVQFQDESVVDDSQLPKDRFSAERLKGVDSTLKIQPAELGDSAMYLCASSPGVGQGPTYEQCFGPGTRLTVT.

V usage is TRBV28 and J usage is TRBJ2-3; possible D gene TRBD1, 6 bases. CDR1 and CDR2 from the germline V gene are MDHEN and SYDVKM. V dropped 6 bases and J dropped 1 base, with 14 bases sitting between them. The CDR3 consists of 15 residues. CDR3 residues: CASSRTGMGTDTQYF. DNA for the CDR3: TGTGCCAGCAGCCGTACAGGGATGGGCACAGATACGCAGTATTTT.

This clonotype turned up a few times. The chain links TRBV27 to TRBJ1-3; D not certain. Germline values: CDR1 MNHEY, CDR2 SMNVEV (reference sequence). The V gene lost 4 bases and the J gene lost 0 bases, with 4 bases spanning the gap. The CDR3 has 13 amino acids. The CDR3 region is CASSSTSGNTIYF. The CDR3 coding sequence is TGTGCCAGCAGTTCCACCTCTGGAAACACCATATATTTT.

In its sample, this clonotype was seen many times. CDR3 in amino acids: CASSPRQLQETQYF. Here the CDR3 DNA reads TGTGCCAGCAGCCCTAGACAGCTTCAAGAGACCCAGTACTTC. The genes are TRBV7-9 and TRBJ2-5; TRBD1 is a possible D gene (5 bases). Trimming took off 5 bases at V and 2 bases at J, with 12 bases between the two ends. The germline V gene has CDR1 SEHNR and CDR2 FQNEAQ (reference sequence). This CDR3 has 14 residues.

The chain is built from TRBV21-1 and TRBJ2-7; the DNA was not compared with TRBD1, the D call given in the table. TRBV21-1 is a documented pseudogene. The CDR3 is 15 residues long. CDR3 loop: CASSGKDRGNYEQYF. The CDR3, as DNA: TGTGCCAGCAGCGGGAAGGACAGGGGTAACTACGAGCAGTACTTC.

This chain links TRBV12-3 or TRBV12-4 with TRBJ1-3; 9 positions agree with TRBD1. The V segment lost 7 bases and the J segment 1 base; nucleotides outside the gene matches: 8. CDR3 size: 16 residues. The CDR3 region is CASIQQGAISGNTIYF. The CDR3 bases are TGTGCCAGCATCCAACAGGGGGCTATATCTGGAAACACCATATATTTT.

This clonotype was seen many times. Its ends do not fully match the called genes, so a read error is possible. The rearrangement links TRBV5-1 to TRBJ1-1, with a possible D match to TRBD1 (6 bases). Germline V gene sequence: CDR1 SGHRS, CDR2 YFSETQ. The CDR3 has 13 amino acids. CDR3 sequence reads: CASSPQGGTEAFF. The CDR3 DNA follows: TGTGCCAGCAGCCCACAGGGAGGCACTGAAGCTTTCTTT.

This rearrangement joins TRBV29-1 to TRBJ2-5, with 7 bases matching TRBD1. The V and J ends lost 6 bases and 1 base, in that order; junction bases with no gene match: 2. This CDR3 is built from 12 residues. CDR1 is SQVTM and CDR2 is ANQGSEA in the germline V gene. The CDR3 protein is CSVTGVQETQYF. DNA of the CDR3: TGCAGCGTAACAGGGGTCCAAGAGACCCAGTACTTC. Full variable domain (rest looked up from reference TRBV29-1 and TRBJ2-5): SAVISQKPSRDICQRGTSLTIQCQVDSQVTMMFWYRQQPGQSLTLIATANQGSEATYESGFVIDKFPISRPNLTFSTLTVSNMSPEDSSIYLCSVTGVQETQYFGPGTRLLVL.

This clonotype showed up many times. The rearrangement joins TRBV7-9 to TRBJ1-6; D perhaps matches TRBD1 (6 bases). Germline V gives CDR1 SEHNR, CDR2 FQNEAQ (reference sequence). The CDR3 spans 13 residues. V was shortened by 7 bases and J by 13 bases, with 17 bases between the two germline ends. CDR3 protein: CASTSGALSPLHF. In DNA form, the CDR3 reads TGTGCCAGCACCTCAGGGGCGCTCTCGCCCCTCCACTTT.

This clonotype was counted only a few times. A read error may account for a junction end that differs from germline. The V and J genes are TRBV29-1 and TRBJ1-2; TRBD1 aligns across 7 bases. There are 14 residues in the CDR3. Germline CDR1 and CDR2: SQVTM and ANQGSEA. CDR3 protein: CSAEKGAGKSGYTF. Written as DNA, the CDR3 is TGCAGCGCTGAAAAGGGGGCCGGGAAGAGTGGCTACACCTTC. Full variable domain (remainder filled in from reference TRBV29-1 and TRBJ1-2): SAVISQKPSRDICQRGTSLTIQCQVDSQVTMMFWYRQQPGQSLTLIATANQGSEATYESGFVIDKFPISRPNLTFSTLTVSNMSPEDSSIYLCSAEKGAGKSGYTFGSGTRLTVV.

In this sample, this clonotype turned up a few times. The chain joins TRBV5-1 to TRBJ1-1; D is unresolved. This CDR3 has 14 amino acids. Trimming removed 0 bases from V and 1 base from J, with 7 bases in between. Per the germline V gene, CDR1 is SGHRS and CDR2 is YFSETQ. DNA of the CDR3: TGCGCCAGCAGCTTGGGCCCTCCGAACACTGAAGCTTTCTTT. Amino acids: CASSLGPPNTEAFF. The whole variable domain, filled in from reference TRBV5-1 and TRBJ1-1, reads KAGVTQTPRYLIKTRGQQVTLSCSPISGHRSVSWYQQTPGQGLQFLFEYFSETQRNKGNFPGRFSGRQFSNSRSEMNVSTLELGDSALYLCASSLGPPNTEAFFGQGTRLTVV.

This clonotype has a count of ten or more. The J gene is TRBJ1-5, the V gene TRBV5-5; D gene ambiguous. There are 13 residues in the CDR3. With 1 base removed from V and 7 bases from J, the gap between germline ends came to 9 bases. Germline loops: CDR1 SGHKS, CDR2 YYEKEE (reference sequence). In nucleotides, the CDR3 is TGTGCCAGCAGCTTGATGGGTGAACAGCCCCAGCATTTT. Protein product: CASSLMGEQPQHF.